This TCR beta chain was identified during a study of CD8 T cells in ankylosing spondylitis (dated by TCRdb to 2016 to 2017). General notes on the study: The study profiled T cell receptor beta repertoires in healthy donors and ankylosing spondylitis patients to find disease-linked TCR variants. The full study cohort was made up of about two dozen ankylosing spondylitis patients and 108 healthy donors. Samples of peripheral blood were taken, and for ankylosing spondylitis patients, synovial fluid was collected as well.

The CDR3 measures 13 amino acids from cysteine to phenylalanine. The retained sequence is limited to the CDR3, 39 bases, with the frame set at the first base. From a lookup of the germline V gene, CDR1 and CDR2 are LGHNA and YNFKEQ. V and J are truncated by 0 bases and 2 bases respectively, leaving an intervening sequence of 5 bases. This clonotype was seen many times. What antigen it recognizes has not been identified. It has no much larger one-base neighbor in the sample; base qualities were not kept. The research as a whole found: Blood from ankylosing spondylitis patients appeared to be characterized by a TCR beta motif made up of about 8 highly homologous amino acid variants. The disease-linked clones were reported as significantly enriched in matched synovial fluid samples from ankylosing spondylitis patients. Some TCR beta motif variants had previously been reported in synovial fluid and blood of reactive arthritis patients, which suggested common disease-initiation mechanisms. In peripheral blood, the disease-linked clones were found at relatively low frequencies and had a CD8+ phenotype.

Instrument used: Illumina HiSeq 2500. Quantitative 5'-RACE with molecular barcodes was the method used to prepare the TCR beta libraries. Concerning the study's data processing: To identify disease-linked TCR variants, a new computational method was used, one built on a probabilistic model of VDJ rearrangement. TCRdb's own reprocessing of the public reads used fastp at Q25 and MiXCR and kept productive beta chains. Entries that share a CDR3 protein sequence are merged under the most common genes and DNA. For this entry, the V and J calls and clone size follow TCRdb and not the study's own pipeline. The sample records some 700,000 distinct CDR3 sequences, roughly 19% of which are singletons. Around 19% of the sample is in the top ten clones.

The sequence links TRBV4-2 to TRBJ2-7, with the identity of the D gene unclear. The TCR originated in a male donor with ankylosing spondylitis. Sequenced input: blood, either unsorted or a sorted T cell fraction (not recorded which). In nucleotide form, the sequence is TGTGCCAGCAGCCAAGAGGCCACCTACGAGCAGTACTTC. Translated, this gives CASSQEATYEQYF.